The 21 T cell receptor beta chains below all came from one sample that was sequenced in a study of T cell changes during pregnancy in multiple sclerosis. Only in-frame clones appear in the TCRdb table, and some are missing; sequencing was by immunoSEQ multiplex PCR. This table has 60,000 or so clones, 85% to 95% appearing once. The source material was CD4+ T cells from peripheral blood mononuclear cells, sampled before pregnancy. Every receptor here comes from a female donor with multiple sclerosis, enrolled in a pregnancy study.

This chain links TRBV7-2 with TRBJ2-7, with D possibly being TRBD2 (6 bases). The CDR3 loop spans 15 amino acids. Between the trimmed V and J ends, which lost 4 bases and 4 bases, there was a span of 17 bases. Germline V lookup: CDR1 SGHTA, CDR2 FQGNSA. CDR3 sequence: CASSSDRSGTYEQYF. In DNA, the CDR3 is TGTGCCAGCAGCTCGGACCGGTCGGGGACTTACGAGCAGTACTTC.

CDR3 region: CASSVPVTSMDTQYF. The CDR3, as DNA: TGTGCCAGCAGTGTACCCGTGACTAGCATGGATACGCAGTATTTT. The chain links TRBV6-1 to TRBJ2-3; 7 bases match TRBD2. The CDR3 has 15 residues. Germline assignment: CDR1 MNHNS and CDR2 SASEGT. V lost 4 bases to trimming and J lost 6 bases; unmatched junction nucleotides: 10.

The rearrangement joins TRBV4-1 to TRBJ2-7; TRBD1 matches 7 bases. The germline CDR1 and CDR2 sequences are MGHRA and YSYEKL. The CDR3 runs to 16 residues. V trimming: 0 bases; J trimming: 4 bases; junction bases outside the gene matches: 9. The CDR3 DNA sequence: TGCGCCAGCAGCCAAGATAGGGCAGGGGGTCGGTACGAGCAGTACTTC. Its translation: CASSQDRAGGRYEQYF.

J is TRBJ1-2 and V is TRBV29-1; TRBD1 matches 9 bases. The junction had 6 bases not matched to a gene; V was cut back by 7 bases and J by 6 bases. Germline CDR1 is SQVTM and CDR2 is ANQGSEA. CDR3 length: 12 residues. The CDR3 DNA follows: TGCAGCGGCCGGGACAGGGTGGATGGCTACACCTTC. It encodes CSGRDRVDGYTF.

The CDR3 DNA sequence: TGTGCCAGTACCCAGTGGGGACAGGGGGACACCGGGGAGCTGTTTTTT. Translation gives CASTQWGQGDTGELFF. The chain has TRBV19 and TRBJ2-2; 11 nucleotides match TRBD1. After removal of 7 bases from V and 3 bases from J, the junction contained 7 bases not matched to a gene. The CDR3 consists of 16 residues. Germline CDR1 reads LNHDA; CDR2 reads SQIVND (reference sequence).

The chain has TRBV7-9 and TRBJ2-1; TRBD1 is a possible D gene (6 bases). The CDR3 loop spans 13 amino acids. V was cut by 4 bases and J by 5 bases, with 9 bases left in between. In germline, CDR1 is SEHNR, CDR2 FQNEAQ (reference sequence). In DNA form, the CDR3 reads TGTGCCAGCAGCTCTCGGGACAACAATGAGCAGTTCTTC. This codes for CASSSRDNNEQFF.

The CDR3 sequence is CASSRTGSDTEAFF. The CDR3 DNA is TGTGCCAGCAGCCGGACAGGGTCGGACACTGAAGCTTTCTTT. The chain employs TRBV7-6 and TRBJ1-1, with 8 bases that match TRBD1. The CDR3 runs 14 residues. Losses at the gene ends were 5 bases for V and 3 bases for J; bases not matched to a gene: 5. The V gene's germline CDR1 is SGHVS and CDR2 FNYEAQ. Drawing the rest from reference TRBV7-6 and TRBJ1-1, the complete variable domain is GAGVSQSPRYKVTKRGQDVALRCDPISGHVSLYWYRQALGQGPEFLTYFNYEAQQDKSGLPNDRFSAERPEGSISTLTIQRTEQRDSAMYRCASSRTGSDTEAFFGQGTRLTVV.

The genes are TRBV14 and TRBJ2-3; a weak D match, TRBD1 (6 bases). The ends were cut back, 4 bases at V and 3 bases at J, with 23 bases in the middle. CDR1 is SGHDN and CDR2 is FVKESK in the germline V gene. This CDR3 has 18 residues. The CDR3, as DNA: TGTGCCAGCAGCCCTGTCCCGCGGGTTGGGGGCGGGACAGATACGCAGTATTTT. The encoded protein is CASSPVPRVGGGTDTQYF.

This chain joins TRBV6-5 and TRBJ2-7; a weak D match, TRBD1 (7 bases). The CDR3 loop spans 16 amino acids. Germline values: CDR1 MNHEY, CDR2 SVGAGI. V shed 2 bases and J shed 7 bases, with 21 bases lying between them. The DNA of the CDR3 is TGTGCCAGCAGTTACGGGAGGACAGGAGAACGAAGAGAGCAGTACTTC. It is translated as CASSYGRTGERREQYF.

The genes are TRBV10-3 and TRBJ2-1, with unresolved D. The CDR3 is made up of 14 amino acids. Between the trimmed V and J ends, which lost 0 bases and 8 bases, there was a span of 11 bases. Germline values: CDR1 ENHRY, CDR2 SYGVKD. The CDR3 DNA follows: TGTGCCATCAGTGAGTCGATGAGTGCCGATGAGCAGTTCTTC. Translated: CAISESMSADEQFF.

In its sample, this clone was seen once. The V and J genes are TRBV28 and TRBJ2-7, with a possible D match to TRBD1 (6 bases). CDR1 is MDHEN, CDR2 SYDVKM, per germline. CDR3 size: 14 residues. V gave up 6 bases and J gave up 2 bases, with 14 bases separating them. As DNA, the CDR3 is TGTGCCAGCAGCCCCGGGACATATCCCTACGAGCAGTACTTC. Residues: CASSPGTYPYEQYF. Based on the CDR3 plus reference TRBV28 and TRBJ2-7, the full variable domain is DVKVTQSSRYLVKRTGEKVFLECVQDMDHENMFWYRQDPGLGLRLIYFSYDVKMKEKGDIPEGYSVSREKKERFSLILESASTNQTSMYLCASSPGTYPYEQYFGPGTRLTVT.

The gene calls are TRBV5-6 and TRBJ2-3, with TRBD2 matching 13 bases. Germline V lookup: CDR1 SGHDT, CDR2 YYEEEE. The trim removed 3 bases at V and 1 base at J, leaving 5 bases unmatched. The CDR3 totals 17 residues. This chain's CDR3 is CASSSGLAGHRTDTQYF. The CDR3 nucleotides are TGTGCCAGCAGCTCGGGACTAGCGGGACACCGCACAGATACGCAGTATTTT.

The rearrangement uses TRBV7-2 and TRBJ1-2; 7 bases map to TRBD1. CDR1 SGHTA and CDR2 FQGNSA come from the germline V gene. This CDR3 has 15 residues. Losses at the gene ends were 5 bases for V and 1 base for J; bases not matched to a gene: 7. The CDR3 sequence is CASSGGTASNYGYTF. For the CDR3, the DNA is TGTGCCAGCAGCGGCGGGACAGCTAGTAACTATGGCTACACCTTC.

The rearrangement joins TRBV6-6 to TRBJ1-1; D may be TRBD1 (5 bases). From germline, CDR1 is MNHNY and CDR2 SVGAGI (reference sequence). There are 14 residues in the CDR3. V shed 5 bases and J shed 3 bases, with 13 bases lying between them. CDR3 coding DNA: TGTGCCAGCAGTGACTGGGGGGGTGACACTGAAGCTTTCTTT. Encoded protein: CASSDWGGDTEAFF.

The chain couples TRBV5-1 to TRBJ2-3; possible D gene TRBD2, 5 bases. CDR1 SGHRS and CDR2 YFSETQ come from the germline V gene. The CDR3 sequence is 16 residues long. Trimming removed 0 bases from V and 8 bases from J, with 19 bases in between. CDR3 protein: CASSLVLESAGGTQYF. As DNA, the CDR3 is TGCGCCAGCAGCTTGGTCCTAGAGAGTGCCGGAGGTACGCAGTATTTT. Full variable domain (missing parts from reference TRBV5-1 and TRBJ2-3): KAGVTQTPRYLIKTRGQQVTLSCSPISGHRSVSWYQQTPGQGLQFLFEYFSETQRNKGNFPGRFSGRQFSNSRSEMNVSTLELGDSALYLCASSLVLESAGGTQYFGPGTRLTVL.

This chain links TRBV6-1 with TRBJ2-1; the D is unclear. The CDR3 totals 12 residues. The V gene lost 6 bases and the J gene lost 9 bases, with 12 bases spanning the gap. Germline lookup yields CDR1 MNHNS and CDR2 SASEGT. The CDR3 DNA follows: TGTGCCAGCAGCAACCCAGTGGCTGAGCAGTTCTTC. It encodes CASSNPVAEQFF.

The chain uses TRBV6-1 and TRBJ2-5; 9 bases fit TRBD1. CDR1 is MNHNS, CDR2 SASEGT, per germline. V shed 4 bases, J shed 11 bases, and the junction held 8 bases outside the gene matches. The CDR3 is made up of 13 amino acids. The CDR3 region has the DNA TGTGCCAGCAGTGTAGGGACAGGGTGGGAGCAGTACTTC. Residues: CASSVGTGWEQYF.

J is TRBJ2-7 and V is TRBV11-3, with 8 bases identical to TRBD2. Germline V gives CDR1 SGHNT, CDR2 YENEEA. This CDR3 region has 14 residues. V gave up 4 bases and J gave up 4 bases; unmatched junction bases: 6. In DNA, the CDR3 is TGTGCCAGCAGCTACGGCGGGGGGACGTACGAGCAGTACTTC. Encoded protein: CASSYGGGTYEQYF.

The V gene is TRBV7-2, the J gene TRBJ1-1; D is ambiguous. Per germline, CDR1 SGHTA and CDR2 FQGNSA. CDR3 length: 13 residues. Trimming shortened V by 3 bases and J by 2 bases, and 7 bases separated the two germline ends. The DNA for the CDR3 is TGTGCCAGCAGCTTGACACCAAACACTGAAGCTTTCTTT. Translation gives CASSLTPNTEAFF.

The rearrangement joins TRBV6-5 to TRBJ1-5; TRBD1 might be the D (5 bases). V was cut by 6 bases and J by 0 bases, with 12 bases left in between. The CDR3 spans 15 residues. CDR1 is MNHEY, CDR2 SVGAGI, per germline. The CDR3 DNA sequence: TGTGCCAGCAGAAGACAGAAAGGTAGCAATCAGCCCCAGCATTTT. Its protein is CASRRQKGSNQPQHF.

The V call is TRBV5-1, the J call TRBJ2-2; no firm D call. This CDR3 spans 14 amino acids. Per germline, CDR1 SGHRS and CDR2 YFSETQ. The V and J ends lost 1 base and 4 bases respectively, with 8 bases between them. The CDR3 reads CASSLNGGTGELFF. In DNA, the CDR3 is TGCGCCAGCAGCTTGAACGGTGGCACCGGGGAGCTGTTTTTT.